The source of this T cell receptor (beta chain) is a study of blood T cell repertoires in COVID-19. Study in general: Sample material is recorded as cDNA or gDNA derived from T cells, B-cell-depleted T cells, or PBMCs.

The CDR3 is 16 amino acids. As processed by the authors: Reference gene primer amplification yielded estimated nucleated cell counts. TCRdb's copy holds only in-frame clones and misses some; the assay was immunoSEQ multiplex PCR. That table gives V, J and clone size, and the DNA gave D and trimming. The sample yields over 35,000 clones, 70% to 85% seen once. This clonotype was obtained from a human donor with acute or convalescent COVID-19. The donor label of this sample is uncertain. The sequenced sample was peripheral blood. The chain carries TRBV21-1 and TRBJ2-2; the D call of TRBD1 is as the table states it, not checked on the DNA. TRBV21-1 is a known pseudogene. As DNA, the CDR3 is TGTGCCAGCAGGCGACCCCGACTAGGACAGGCCGGGGAGCTGTTTTTT. Amino acid sequence: CASRRPRLGQAGELFF.